The clone carrying this T cell receptor beta chain occurred many times. The data were taken from a study of T cells after yellow fever vaccination. Looked up from germline, CDR1 is MNHEY and CDR2 is SVGAGI. This CDR3 region has 17 residues. V was pared by 6 bases and J by 4 bases, with 21 bases between. TCRdb re-derived calls from the 5' RACE reads in MiXCR, one entry per CDR3 protein. Of 68,000 or so distinct CDR3 sequences in the sample, 7.4% were seen once. Material: CD8+ T cells sorted from PBMCs, obtained 15 days after the yellow fever booster vaccination. The chain has TRBV6-5 and TRBJ2-2; D may be TRBD1 (5 bases). This sequence originates from a man younger than 40 who received the YFV17D yellow fever vaccine. The CDR3 protein is CASSPPGIVLSTGELFF. CDR3 nucleotide sequence: TGTGCCAGCAGCCCACCAGGGATTGTGCTTTCCACCGGGGAGCTGTTTTTT.